One and the same sample provided the 29 T cell receptor beta chains below, sequenced in a study of PD-1 blockade in classical Hodgkin lymphoma. Each patient's relapse followed autologous stem cell transplantation, and brentuximab vedotin exposure varied. Measured with immunoSEQ multiplex PCR; TCRdb has only the in-frame clones, and not every one. Among 90,000 to 100,000 clones, roughly 92% were seen once, and the ten largest hold 2.8%. Material: peripheral blood mononuclear cells (PBMCs), obtained at baseline. These receptor sequences come from a human donor with classical Hodgkin lymphoma.

The V call is TRBV28, the J call TRBJ1-2, with TRBD1 identical over 7 bases. Per the germline V gene, CDR1 is MDHEN and CDR2 is SYDVKM. The CDR3 extends over 15 amino acids. Trimming took 4 bases from V and 5 from J; bases not matched to a gene: 10. The CDR3 region has the DNA TGTGCCAGCAGTTCTGAAGGGGGCGGGGGATATGGCTACACCTTC. It is translated as CASSSEGGGGYGYTF.

The J gene is TRBJ2-7, the V gene TRBV6-4; perhaps TRBD2 as D (5 bases). Germline V gene data show CDR1 as MRHNA and CDR2 as SNTAGT. This CDR3 is 14 amino acids long. V was cut by 4 bases and J by 4 bases, with 14 bases left in between. In DNA form, the CDR3 reads TGTGCCAGCAGTGTAGGACTGCCGGAGTACGAGCAGTACTTC. Its protein product is CASSVGLPEYEQYF.

This clone was observed once. The chain uses TRBV28 and TRBJ2-7; D not certain. The CDR3 is made up of 13 amino acids. Trimming pared 4 bases from V and 2 bases from J, leaving 9 bases between. Germline CDR1 reads MDHEN; CDR2 reads SYDVKM. The CDR3 DNA is TGTGCCAGCAGTTACTCTTTGGCCTACGAGCAGTACTTC. Translated: CASSYSLAYEQYF.

This rearrangement joins TRBV25-1 to TRBJ1-2; 12 nucleotides agree with TRBD1. Losses at the gene ends were 2 bases for V and 4 bases for J; bases not matched to a gene: 5. The CDR3 is 16 residues long. Germline V gives CDR1 MGHDK, CDR2 SYGVNS. The CDR3 DNA follows: TGTGCCAGCAGTGAACTCGGGACAGGGGGCAGCTATGGCTACACCTTC. Amino acids: CASSELGTGGSYGYTF.

This chain links TRBV6-5 with TRBJ2-5, with D hard to call. CDR1 is MNHEY and CDR2 is SVGAGI in the germline V gene. This CDR3 is 13 amino acids long. V was pared by 0 bases and J by 5 bases, with 7 bases between. CDR3 sequence reads: CASSYSGVETQYF. The CDR3 nucleotides read TGTGCCAGCAGTTACTCAGGAGTGGAGACCCAGTACTTC.

This clone was counted a few times. V and J are TRBV25-1 and TRBJ2-7; 10 bases agree with TRBD1. CDR3 length: 13 residues. The V gene end was trimmed by 9 bases and the J gene end by 6 bases; junction bases not matched to a gene: 8. Germline V gene lookup returns CDR1 MGHDK and CDR2 SYGVNS. DNA for the CDR3: TGTGCCAGTTCCTCCGGGACAGGGGCCGAGCAGTACTTC. This translates into CASSSGTGAEQYF.

The V gene is TRBV11-3, the J gene TRBJ2-3, with TRBD1 identical over 9 bases. Germline V lookup: CDR1 SGHNT, CDR2 YENEEA. The CDR3 is 16 amino acids. J lost 1 base, V lost 5 bases, and 7 bases had no gene match. The CDR3 protein is CASSTGTGSRTDTQYF. CDR3 DNA: TGTGCCAGCAGCACAGGGACAGGGAGTCGCACAGATACGCAGTATTTT.

This clone was counted a single time. The V and J genes are TRBV27 and TRBJ2-5; D may match TRBD1 or TRBD2 (5 bases each). V lost 5 bases and J lost 5, with 9 bases in between. The CDR3 is 12 residues long. CDR1 and CDR2 (germline): MNHEY, SMNVEV (reference sequence). The CDR3 DNA reads as TGTGCCAGCAGTCCCTGGGGGGAGACCCAGTACTTC. Protein product: CASSPWGETQYF.

This clone was detected only a few times. This sequence joins TRBV13 and TRBJ1-5, with TRBD1 matching 12 bases. V dropped 3 bases and J dropped 2; count of bases not matched to a gene: 5. Germline V gene sequence: CDR1 PRHDT, CDR2 FYEKMQ (reference sequence). This CDR3 comprises 17 residues. This CDR3 reads CASSLGQGARGNQPQHF. The CDR3 nucleotides read TGTGCCAGCAGCTTGGGACAGGGGGCGAGGGGCAATCAGCCCCAGCATTTT.

The rearrangement uses TRBV5-1 and TRBJ2-7, with D tentatively TRBD1 (5 bases). The V and J ends lost 1 base and 4 bases respectively, with 9 bases between them. CDR3 length: 13 residues. In germline, CDR1 is SGHRS, CDR2 YFSETQ. In DNA form, the CDR3 reads TGCGCCAGCAGCTTGCAACAGGCGTACGAGCAGTACTTC. Its translation is CASSLQQAYEQYF.

This clone showed up just once. The chain uses TRBV7-9 and TRBJ2-7; TRBD1 is a possible D gene (6 bases). V lost 5 bases and J 3 bases, leaving 8 bases between the germline ends. Germline-derived CDR1 and CDR2 are SEHNR and FQNEAQ (reference sequence). The length of the CDR3 is 12 residues. The CDR3 sequence is CASSLRGYEQYF. In DNA form, the CDR3 reads TGTGCCAGCAGCCTCAGGGGCTACGAGCAGTACTTC.

This clone has a single count. The chain couples TRBV5-1 to TRBJ2-7; TRBD2 matches 7 bases. This CDR3 has 16 amino acids. Unmatched junction bases numbered 11, after V lost 0 bases and J lost 5 bases. Germline V CDR1 and CDR2: SGHRS, YFSETQ. The CDR3 coding sequence is TGCGCCAGCAGCTTGGTTGTAAGAAGCGGGACGCACGAGCAGTACTTC. Protein sequence: CASSLVVRSGTHEQYF.

The CDR3 DNA sequence: TGTGCCAGCACCACGGCTAGCGAAGTTTACGAGCAGTACTTC. It translates to CASTTASEVYEQYF. V and J are TRBV28 and TRBJ2-7; D perhaps matches TRBD2 (6 bases). V was trimmed by 7 bases and J by 4 bases, leaving 17 bases between them. Germline CDR1 reads MDHEN; CDR2 reads SYDVKM. This CDR3 contains 14 residues.

The rearrangement joins TRBV4-1 to TRBJ2-7, with 11 bases that match TRBD2. The CDR3 totals 17 residues. V lost 1 base to trimming and J lost 6 bases; unmatched junction nucleotides: 11. In germline, CDR1 is MGHRA, CDR2 YSYEKL. Here the CDR3 reads CASSQGIAGGPLGEQYF. The CDR3 DNA sequence: TGCGCCAGCAGCCAAGGTATAGCGGGAGGGCCACTCGGCGAGCAGTACTTC.

This chain uses TRBV7-9 with TRBJ2-7, with 8 bases matching TRBD1. This CDR3 region has 16 residues. V lost 10 bases, J lost 0 bases, and 14 bases stayed unmatched. Germline-derived CDR1 and CDR2 are SEHNR and FQNEAQ (reference sequence). Written as DNA, the CDR3 is TGTGCCACATCCTCGGTGGACAGGGTAAGCTCCTACGAGCAGTACTTC. This gives the protein CATSSVDRVSSYEQYF.

The rearrangement links TRBV25-1 to TRBJ1-5, with D perhaps TRBD1 (5 bases). From germline, CDR1 is MGHDK and CDR2 SYGVNS. The CDR3 runs 13 residues. V lost 9 bases and J lost 7, with 16 bases in between. The CDR3 loop is CARSQTRGQPQHF. The CDR3 DNA is TGTGCCAGAAGTCAAACGAGGGGACAGCCCCAGCATTTT.

This chain uses TRBV2 with TRBJ1-4; D is unresolved. Germline CDR1 is SNHLY and CDR2 is FYNNEI. CDR3 size: 14 residues. V shed 6 bases and J shed 10 bases, with 18 bases lying between them. The CDR3 is CASRADEVTGKLFF. In DNA, the CDR3 is TGTGCCAGCAGAGCGGACGAGGTGACGGGAAAACTGTTTTTT.

The table lists this clone with a count of one. This chain joins TRBV19 and TRBJ1-5, with TRBD1 as a possible D gene (6 bases). Germline V gives CDR1 LNHDA, CDR2 SQIVND (reference sequence). Trimming left V 4 bases short and J 6 bases short, with 16 bases between. The CDR3 runs to 15 residues. The CDR3 here is CASSKGRGAGQPQHF. The CDR3 DNA follows: TGTGCCAGTAGTAAGGGGAGGGGGGCAGGTCAGCCCCAGCATTTT.

This clone has only one observation. This chain joins TRBV7-9 and TRBJ2-1; the match to TRBD2 covers 7 bases. V lost 5 bases to trimming and J lost 2 bases; unmatched junction nucleotides: 6. CDR1 is SEHNR, CDR2 FQNEAQ, per germline (reference sequence). This CDR3 region has 15 residues. CDR3 sequence (DNA): TGTGCCAGCAGCCCCGAAGGGAGGGCCTACAATGAGCAGTTCTTC. As protein: CASSPEGRAYNEQFF.

This chain joins TRBV19 and TRBJ2-5; D possibly corresponds to TRBD1 (6 bases). This CDR3 spans 16 amino acids. From germline, CDR1 is LNHDA and CDR2 SQIVND (reference sequence). Trimming removed 1 base at V and 0 bases at J, with 12 bases between. The CDR3 DNA sequence: TGTGCCAGTAGTATAGTGGGACACCGGTACCAAGAGACCCAGTACTTC. Translating gives CASSIVGHRYQETQYF.

The V and J genes are TRBV9 and TRBJ1-2; D not certain. This CDR3 comprises 13 residues. The germline gives CDR1 SGDLS, CDR2 YYNGEE. V dropped 3 bases and J dropped 5 bases, with 11 bases sitting between them. CDR3 sequence (DNA): TGTGCCAGCAGCGGCGGGCCGCCGTATGGCTACACCTTC. Protein: CASSGGPPYGYTF.

This clone came up once. The genes are TRBV19 and TRBJ2-2; 9 bases match TRBD2. The CDR3 consists of 15 residues. Germline assignment: CDR1 LNHDA and CDR2 SQIVND (reference sequence). CDR3 DNA sequence: TGTTCTAAGCGGGGGGCCCCCCAGAACACCGGGGAGCTGTTTTTT. It encodes CSKRGAPQNTGELFF.

V is TRBV11-3 and J is TRBJ2-1, with D unclear. V lost 5 bases and J 7 bases, leaving 9 bases between the germline ends. The CDR3 is 12 amino acids. The germline V gene has CDR1 SGHNT and CDR2 YENEEA. In DNA, the CDR3 is TGTGCCAGCAGCGGTTACTTAAATGAGCAGTTCTTC. Residues: CASSGYLNEQFF.

The chain recombines TRBV5-8 with TRBJ2-2, with TRBD2 matching 8 bases. This CDR3 spans 17 amino acids. Germline V lookup: CDR1 SGHTS, CDR2 YDEGEE. Trimming removed 4 bases from V and 4 bases from J; junction bases left unmatched: 12. The CDR3 coding sequence is TGTGCCAGCAGCCTCCACGTTGGGGCGGGAGGCACCGGGGAGCTGTTTTTT. This sequence encodes CASSLHVGAGGTGELFF.

The chain is built from TRBV19 and TRBJ1-5; TRBD1 matches at 9 bases. The CDR3 runs to 13 residues. In germline, CDR1 is LNHDA, CDR2 SQIVND (reference sequence). Trimming took 6 bases from V and 8 from J; bases not matched to a gene: 5. The CDR3 coding sequence is TGTGCCAGTAGGGGGGACAGGGTTGAGCCCCAGCATTTT. This sequence encodes CASRGDRVEPQHF.

The genes are TRBV2 and TRBJ2-1, with TRBD2 identical over 10 bases. The CDR3 totals 14 residues. In germline, CDR1 is SNHLY, CDR2 FYNNEI. J was trimmed by 9 bases and V by 3 bases; bases with no gene match: 5. The CDR3 spells CASSDGLADSEQFF. In DNA, the CDR3 is TGTGCCAGCAGTGATGGACTAGCGGACTCTGAGCAGTTCTTC.

The chain is built from TRBV20-1 and TRBJ1-2; D is undetermined. Germline lookup yields CDR1 DFQATT and CDR2 SNEGSKA (reference sequence). The CDR3 sequence is 11 residues long. The germline V and J ends were trimmed by 6 bases and 5 bases, with 10 bases remaining between them. The CDR3 sequence is CSARTGYGYTF. DNA for the CDR3: TGCAGTGCCCGGACTGGGTATGGCTACACCTTC.

This chain connects TRBV27 to TRBJ2-5; D is unresolved. This CDR3 is built from 11 residues. Germline V CDR1 and CDR2: MNHEY, SMNVEV (reference sequence). The V end was cut by 4 bases, the J end by 4 bases, with 4 bases between. The CDR3 DNA is TGTGCCAGCAGTTCTCGAGAGACCCAGTACTTC. Translated, it gives CASSSRETQYF.

This chain links TRBV9 with TRBJ1-2, with 7 bases aligning to TRBD1. The J segment lost 5 bases and the V segment lost 0 bases, leaving 4 bases of the junction unmatched. The CDR3 extends over 14 amino acids. From germline, CDR1 is SGDLS and CDR2 YYNGEE. The CDR3 here is CASSVDNRGYGYTF. In DNA, the CDR3 is TGTGCCAGCAGCGTAGATAACAGGGGTTATGGCTACACCTTC.